This T cell receptor (beta chain) was recovered during a study of identical twins. General study findings and limits: Twins showed weaker excess sharing in their beta out-of-frame sequences.

Germline V gives CDR1 DFQATT, CDR2 SNEGSKA (reference sequence). With 6 bases removed from V and 1 base from J, the gap between germline ends came to 18 bases. This CDR3 contains 15 residues. TCRdb analysed the 5' RACE reads with MiXCR anew, one entry per CDR3 protein. The table has roughly 750,000 distinct CDR3 sequences, 21% seen once. With respect to this clonotype: The antigen remains undetermined.

These data were also filed under a second study, of T cells expressing NK-cell markers. Per that study: Within the sequenced cohort of eight donors, seven exhibited HCMV seropositivity and one was seronegative. Whether expanded NKG2C-expressing T cell clones recognize HCMV is unknown.

This clonotype originated in a woman under 30 in good health. Material: PBMCs. V gene TRBV20-1 combines with J gene TRBJ2-5; D gene uncertain. The CDR3 region has the DNA TGCAGTGCACAAGGGCTAGATAGATCCCAAGAGACCCAGTACTTC. Amino acids: CSAQGLDRSQETQYF.